The following is a TCR beta chain sequence with its context. CD8+CD57+ cell expansion, shown by flow cytometry, had occurred in the patients selected for sequencing. No therapy was given to patients before blood sampling. The record originates from a study of CD8+CD57+ T cells in acquired aplastic anemia. Trimming took 1 base from V and 0 from J; bases not matched to a gene: 4. This CDR3 is 15 amino acids long. Looked up from germline, CDR1 is SQVTM and CDR2 is ANQGSEA. Genomic DNA constituted the template upon which TCR beta VDJ and CDR3 profiling was performed. TCRdb analysed the reads with MiXCR anew, one entry per CDR3 protein. The sample records 310,000 or so distinct CDR3 sequences, roughly 61% being singletons.

V is TRBV29-1 and J is TRBJ2-7, with TRBD2 identical over 9 bases. The specimen was sorted CD4+, CD8+, or CD8+CD57+ T cells (not recorded which) from PBMCs. The TCR comes from a human donor with aplastic anemia. The CDR3 coding sequence is TGCAGCGTTGAAGGTCTAGCGGGGACCTCCTACGAGCAGTACTTC. Translation gives CSVEGLAGTSYEQYF.